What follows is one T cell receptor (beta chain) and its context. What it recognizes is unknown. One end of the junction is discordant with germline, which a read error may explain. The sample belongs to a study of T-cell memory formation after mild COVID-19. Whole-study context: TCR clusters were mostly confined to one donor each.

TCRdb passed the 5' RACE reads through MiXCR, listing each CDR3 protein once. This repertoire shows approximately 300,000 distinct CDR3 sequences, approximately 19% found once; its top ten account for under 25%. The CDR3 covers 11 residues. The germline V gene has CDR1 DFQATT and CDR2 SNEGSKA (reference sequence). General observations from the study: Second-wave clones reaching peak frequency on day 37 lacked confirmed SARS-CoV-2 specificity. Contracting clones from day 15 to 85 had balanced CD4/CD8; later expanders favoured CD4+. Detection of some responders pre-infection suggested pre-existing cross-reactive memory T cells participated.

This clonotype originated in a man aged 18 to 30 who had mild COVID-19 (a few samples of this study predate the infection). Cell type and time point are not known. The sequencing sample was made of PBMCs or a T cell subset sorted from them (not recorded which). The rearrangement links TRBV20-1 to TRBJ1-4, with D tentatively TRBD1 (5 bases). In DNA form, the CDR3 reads TGCAGTGCTAGAGAGAGCCGGGGACTCAGTTTT. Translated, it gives CSARESRGLSF.